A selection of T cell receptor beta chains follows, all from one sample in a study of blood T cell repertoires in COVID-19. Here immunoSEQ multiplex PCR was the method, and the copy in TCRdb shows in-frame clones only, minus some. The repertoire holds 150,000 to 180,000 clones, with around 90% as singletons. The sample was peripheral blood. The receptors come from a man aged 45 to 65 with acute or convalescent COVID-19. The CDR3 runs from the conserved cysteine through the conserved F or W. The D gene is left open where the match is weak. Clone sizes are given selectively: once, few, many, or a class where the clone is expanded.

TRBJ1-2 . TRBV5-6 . CASSPGRGNYGYTF TGTGCCAGCAGCCCGGGGAGGGGCAACTATGGCTACACCTTC
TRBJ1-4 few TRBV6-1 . CASSESTGTGREKLFF TGTGCCAGCAGTGAATCCACAGGGACGGGAAGAGAAAAACTGTTTTTT
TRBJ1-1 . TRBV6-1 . CASSEVPGDTEAFF TGTGCCAGCAGTGAAGTACCCGGGGACACTGAAGCTTTCTTT
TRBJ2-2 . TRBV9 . CASSVVPSVNTGELFF TGTGCCAGCAGCGTAGTACCTAGCGTTAACACCGGGGAGCTGTTTTTT
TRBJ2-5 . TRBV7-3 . CASSLSSGETQYF TGTGCCAGCAGCTTAAGTTCGGGAGAGACCCAGTACTTC
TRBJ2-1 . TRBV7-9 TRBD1 CASSYRGNRGQGNEQFF TGTGCCAGCAGCTACAGGGGAAACAGGGGGCAAGGCAATGAGCAGTTCTTC
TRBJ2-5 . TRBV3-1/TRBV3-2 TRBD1 CASSPLLPQGALSETQYF TGTGCCAGCAGCCCACTCTTACCCCAGGGGGCGCTGTCGGAGACCCAGTACTTC
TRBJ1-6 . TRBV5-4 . CASRPGESSYNSPLHF TGTGCCAGCAGACCCGGGGAGAGCTCCTATAATTCACCCCTCCACTTT
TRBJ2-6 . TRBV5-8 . CASTGGWVSGANVLTF TGTGCCAGCACCGGGGGATGGGTCTCTGGGGCCAACGTCCTGACTTTC
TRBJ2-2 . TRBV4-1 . CASSQVLGRGNTGELFF TGCGCCAGCAGCCAAGTGTTGGGCAGGGGCAACACCGGGGAGCTGTTTTTT
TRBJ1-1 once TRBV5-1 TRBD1 CASSSFGQGEGTEAFF TGCGCCAGCAGCTCTTTCGGACAGGGGGAAGGCACTGAAGCTTTCTTT
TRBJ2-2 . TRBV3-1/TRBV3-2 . CASARETDTGELFF TGTGCCAGCGCCCGGGAGACCGACACCGGGGAGCTGTTTTTT
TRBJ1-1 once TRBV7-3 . CASSLVGGSVLTEAFF TGTGCCAGCAGCTTAGTCGGGGGGTCGGTTTTAACCGAAGCTTTCTTT
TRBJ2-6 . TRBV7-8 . CASSLGQAGANVLTF TGTGCCAGCAGCTTGGGCCAGGCGGGGGCCAACGTCCTGACTTTC
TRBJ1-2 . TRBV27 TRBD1 CASSPTSGTGNYGYTF TGTGCCAGCAGTCCGACCTCCGGGACAGGGAACTATGGCTACACCTTC
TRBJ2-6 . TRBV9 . CASSVTGRPGANVLTF TGTGCCAGCAGCGTAACAGGGCGTCCTGGGGCCAACGTCCTGACTTTC
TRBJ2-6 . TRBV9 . CASSSYSSGANVLTF TGTGCCAGCAGCTCCTACAGCTCTGGGGCCAACGTCCTGACTTTC